This T cell receptor beta chain was sequenced during a study of T cell responses to AZD1222 COVID-19 vaccine. Study observations and caveats: White British donors predominated, females outnumbered males, and clonal diversity was possibly underestimated.

In regard to this clone: No antigen is known for it.

The CDR3 has 15 residues. Germline V gene data show CDR1 as SGDLS and CDR2 as YYNGEE. The junction had 9 bases not matched to a gene; V was cut back by 3 bases and J by 7 bases. Profiling relied on immunoSEQ multiplex PCR, and the TCRdb table lists in-frame clones only, not all of them. The sample has approximately 180,000 clones; more than 80% are singletons. The sample was peripheral blood, taken 28 days after the second dose of the MenACWY control vaccine. This receptor was identified in an adult who received the MenACWY meningococcal vaccine as a control. The chain has TRBV9 and TRBJ2-7; TRBD2 matches at 11 bases. CDR3 nucleotides: TGTGCCAGCAGCGGGGGACTAGCGGTCCCTGGGGAGCAGTACTTC. It translates to CASSGGLAVPGEQYF.